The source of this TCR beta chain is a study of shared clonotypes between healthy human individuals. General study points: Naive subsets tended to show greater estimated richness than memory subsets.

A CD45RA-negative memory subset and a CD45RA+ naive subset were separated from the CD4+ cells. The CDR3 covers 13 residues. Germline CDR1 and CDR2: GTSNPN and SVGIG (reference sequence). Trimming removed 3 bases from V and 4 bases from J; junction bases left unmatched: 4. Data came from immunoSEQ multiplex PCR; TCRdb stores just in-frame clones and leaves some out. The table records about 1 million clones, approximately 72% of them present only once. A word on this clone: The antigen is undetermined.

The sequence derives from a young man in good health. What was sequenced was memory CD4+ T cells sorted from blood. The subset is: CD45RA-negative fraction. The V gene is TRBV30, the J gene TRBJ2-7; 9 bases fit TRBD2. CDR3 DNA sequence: TGTGCCTGGAGGCTAGCGGGGTGGTACGAGCAGTACTTC. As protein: CAWRLAGWYEQYF. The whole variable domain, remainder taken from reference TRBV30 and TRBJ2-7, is SQTIHQWPATLVQPVGSPLSLECTVEGTSNPNLYWYRQAAGRGLQLLFYSVGIGQISSEVPQNLSASRPQDRQFILSSKKLLLSDSGFYLCAWRLAGWYEQYFGPGTRLTVT.